Sequencing of this T cell receptor (beta chain) was carried out in a study of T cell responses to AZD1222 COVID-19 vaccine. CDR1 and CDR2 (germline): SEHNR, FQNEAQ (reference sequence). The CDR3 is 14 amino acids. V lost 4 bases and J lost 8; bases outside the gene matches: 7. Some clones are missing from TCRdb's copy, which holds only in-frame ones; the method was immunoSEQ multiplex PCR. The table shows some 140,000 clones, with roughly 90% occurring only once. The TCR comes from an adult who received the AZD1222 COVID-19 vaccine. This rearrangement joins TRBV7-9 to TRBJ1-4; TRBD1 agrees at 7 bases. Sequenced here: peripheral blood, sampled 28 days after the second AZD1222 dose. Written as DNA, the CDR3 is TGTGCCAGCAGCTCCAGACAGGGAGAGGAAAAACTGTTTTTT. Translated, it gives CASSSRQGEEKLFF.